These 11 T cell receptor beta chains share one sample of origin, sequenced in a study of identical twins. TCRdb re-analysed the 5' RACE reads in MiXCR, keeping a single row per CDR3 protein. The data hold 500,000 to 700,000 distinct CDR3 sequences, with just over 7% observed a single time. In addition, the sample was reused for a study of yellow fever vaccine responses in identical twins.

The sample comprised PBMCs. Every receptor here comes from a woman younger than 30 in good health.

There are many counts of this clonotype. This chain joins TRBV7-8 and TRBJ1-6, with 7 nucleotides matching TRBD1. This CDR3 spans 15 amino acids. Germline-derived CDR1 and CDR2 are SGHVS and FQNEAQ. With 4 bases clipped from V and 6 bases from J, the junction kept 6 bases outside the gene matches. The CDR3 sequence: CASSSTGIINSPLHF. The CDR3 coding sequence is TGTGCCAGCAGCTCGACAGGGATTATTAATTCACCCCTCCACTTT.

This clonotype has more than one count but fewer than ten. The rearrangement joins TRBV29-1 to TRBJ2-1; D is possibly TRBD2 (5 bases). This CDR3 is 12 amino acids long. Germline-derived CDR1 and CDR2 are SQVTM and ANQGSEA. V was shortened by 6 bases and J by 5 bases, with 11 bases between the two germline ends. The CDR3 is CSVAGLNNEQFF. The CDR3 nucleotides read TGCAGCGTCGCCGGACTCAACAATGAGCAGTTCTTC.

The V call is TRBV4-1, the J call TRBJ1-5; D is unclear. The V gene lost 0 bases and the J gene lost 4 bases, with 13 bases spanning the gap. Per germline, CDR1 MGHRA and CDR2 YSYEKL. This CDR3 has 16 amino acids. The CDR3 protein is CASSQDLGITNQPQHF. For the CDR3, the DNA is TGCGCCAGCAGCCAAGATTTAGGCATCACTAATCAGCCCCAGCATTTT.

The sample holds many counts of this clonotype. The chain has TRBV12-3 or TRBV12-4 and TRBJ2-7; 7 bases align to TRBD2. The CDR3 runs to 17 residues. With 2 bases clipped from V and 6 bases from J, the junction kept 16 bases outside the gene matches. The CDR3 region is CASSLPAGRGGYFEQYF. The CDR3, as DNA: TGTGCCAGCAGTTTACCGGCGGGGAGGGGTGGCTACTTCGAGCAGTACTTC.

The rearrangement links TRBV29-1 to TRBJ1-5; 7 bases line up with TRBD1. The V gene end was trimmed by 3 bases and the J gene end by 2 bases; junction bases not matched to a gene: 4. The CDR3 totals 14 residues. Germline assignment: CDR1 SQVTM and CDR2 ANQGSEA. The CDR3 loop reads CSVDRGIGNQPQHF. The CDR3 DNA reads TGCAGCGTTGACAGGGGGATTGGCAATCAGCCCCAGCATTTT.

The CDR3 spells CASSLDVTEAFF. The CDR3 coding sequence is TGTGCCAGCAGTTTAGATGTTACTGAAGCTTTCTTT. This rearrangement joins TRBV12-3 or TRBV12-4 to TRBJ1-1, with D unresolved. The CDR3 has 12 amino acids. The germline V and J ends were trimmed by 1 base and 5 bases, with 5 bases remaining between them.

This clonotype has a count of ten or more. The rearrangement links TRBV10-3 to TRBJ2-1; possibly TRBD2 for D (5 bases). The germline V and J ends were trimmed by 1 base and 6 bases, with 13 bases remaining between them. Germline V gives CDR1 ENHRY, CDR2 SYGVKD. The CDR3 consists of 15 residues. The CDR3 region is CAISEFEGVPNEQFF. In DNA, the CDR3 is TGTGCCATCAGTGAGTTCGAGGGAGTCCCCAATGAGCAGTTCTTC.

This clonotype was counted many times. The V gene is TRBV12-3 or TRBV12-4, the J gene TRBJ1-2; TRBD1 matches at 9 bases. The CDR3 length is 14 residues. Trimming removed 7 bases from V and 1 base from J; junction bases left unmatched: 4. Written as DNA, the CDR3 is TGTGCCAGCAAAAGACAGGGGGGTAACTATGGCTACACCTTC. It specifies CASKRQGGNYGYTF.

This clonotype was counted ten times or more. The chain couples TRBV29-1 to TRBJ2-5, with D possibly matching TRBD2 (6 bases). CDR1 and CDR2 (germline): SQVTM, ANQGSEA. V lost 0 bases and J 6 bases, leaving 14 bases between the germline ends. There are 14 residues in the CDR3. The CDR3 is CSVEEVLARQTQYF. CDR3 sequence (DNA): TGCAGCGTTGAAGAGGTGCTAGCGAGGCAGACCCAGTACTTC.

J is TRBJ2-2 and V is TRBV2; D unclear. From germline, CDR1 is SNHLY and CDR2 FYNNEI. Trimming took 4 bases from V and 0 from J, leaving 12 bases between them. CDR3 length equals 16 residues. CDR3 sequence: CASSAMGFANTGELFF. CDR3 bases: TGTGCCAGCAGTGCGATGGGGTTCGCGAACACCGGGGAGCTGTTTTTT.

DNA for the CDR3: TGCAGTGCTGCGACAGGGGGAAAAGAGACCCAGTACTTC. Amino acid sequence: CSAATGGKETQYF. The chain carries TRBV20-1 and TRBJ2-5; TRBD1 matches at 9 bases. The CDR3 extends over 13 amino acids. The germline gives CDR1 DFQATT, CDR2 SNEGSKA (reference sequence). V gave up 5 bases and J gave up 3 bases; unmatched junction bases: 4.